This TCR beta chain was sequenced in a study of blood T cell repertoires in COVID-19 (dated by TCRdb to 2020 to 2022). Study-level background: The collaborator samples originated in the United States, Italy and Spain and spanned the acute and convalescent phases of COVID-19. The prospective study material was composed of cDNA or gDNA derived from T cells, B-cell-depleted T cells, or PBMCs. Deeply sampled blood TCRbeta repertoires from subjects exposed to, actively infected with, or recovered from COVID-19 were included in the dataset. A freely available public database, intended as a resource for researchers studying the immune response to SARS-CoV-2, is where the repertoires were released. The samples were drawn from the first 160 participants of the ongoing ImmuneRACE study and from some 1,300 subjects provided by 6 global collaborators. A de-identified subject ID, COVID-19 status, age in years and sex were almost always included in the sample metadata. Where HLA class I and class II types were available, the types were taken from metadata supplied by the sample provider, not from assay-based typing. The study at large found these results: The amount of clinical and demographic metadata varied by source and participant and was provided uncurated.

TCRbeta CDR3 regions were amplified from genomic DNA using the immunoSEQ Assay, a bias-controlled multiplex PCR. Under the source paper's analysis protocol: Within the assay, amplification of reference gene primers was used to estimate how many nucleated cells each sample contained. To quantify the absolute abundance of each unique TCRbeta CDR3 rearrangement, sequence reads were collapsed and filtered. Productive Simpson clonality was computed per sample as the square root of Simpson's diversity index over productive rearrangements. TCRdb mirrors the immuneACCESS table, restricted to in-frame sequences. Some clones are absent from its copies; in checked studies, under half trace to an unresolved V gene, and the reason for the others is unknown. Clonal size and the V and J genes are those of that table, whereas D and trimming came from the DNA. This sample has approximately 77,000 clones in its table, and 80% of those were observed once. 4% to 5.5% of the sample lies in the top ten.

The V end gives up 4 bases and the J end 0 bases, leaving 6 bases in the junction not matched to a gene. The CDR3 goes from the cysteine to the phenylalanine over 16 residues. Of all the DNA, just the CDR3 is kept, 48 bases in frame from base 1. From a lookup of the germline V gene, CDR1 and CDR2 are SGHRS and YFSETQ. A word on this clone: Its antigen has not been determined. The record has no base qualities; no much larger clone is one base away.

Each collaborating institution followed its own protocols to collect whole blood in K2EDTA tubes. For TCRbeta analysis, collaborators shipped samples as frozen whole blood, isolated PBMCs, or DNA extracted from either of those sample types. The material sequenced was peripheral blood. The sequence came from a woman in her seventies with acute or convalescent COVID-19. The chain couples TRBV5-1 to TRBJ2-5; the junction holds 10 bases that match TRBD2. The bases are TGCGCCAGCAGCCCGGGACTAGCGACGTACCAAGAGACCCAGTACTTC. Translated, it reads CASSPGLATYQETQYF.